A selection of T cell receptor beta chains follows, all from one sample in a study of blood T cell repertoires in COVID-19. Using immunoSEQ multiplex PCR, the repertoire was profiled, and TCRdb retains in-frame clones only, with some absent. The repertoire holds around 180,000 clones, with roughly 79% as singletons. Material: peripheral blood. These receptors were obtained from a woman of 80 years or more with COVID-19, enrolled during active disease. Each CDR3 is given with its conserved first and last residue. Fields, in order: clone size, J gene, V gene, CDR3 protein. The size entry is marked missing in some rows and otherwise reads once, few, many or a size class.

.,TRBJ2-7,TRBV13,CASSFRDSIEGPYF
.,TRBJ2-3,TRBV28,CASRSTSNPTDTQYF
.,TRBJ1-5,TRBV19,CASSINPHRAYNQPQHF
.,TRBJ2-3,TRBV28,CASSLDRGLSTQYF
few,TRBJ2-5,TRBV27,CASSFRYSETQYF
.,TRBJ1-5,TRBV6-6,CASSYEQVWQPQHF
.,TRBJ1-2,TRBV5-6,CASSPQRRRGYGYTF
once,TRBJ2-1,TRBV29-1,CSAGTGPGNEQFF
.,TRBJ2-7,TRBV5-1,CASSLRDYSREQYF
.,TRBJ1-2,TRBV5-8,CASSLAGGEDYGYTF
.,TRBJ2-7,TRBV7-2,CASSLTSGSYEQYF
.,TRBJ1-2,TRBV19,CASSIRQGGYTF
once,TRBJ1-3,TRBV6-2/TRBV6-3,CASSLFSPRASGNTIYF
.,TRBJ1-4,TRBV7-9,CASSLDREKEKLFF
.,TRBJ1-2,TRBV7-2,CASSPSATLGGYDYTF
.,TRBJ2-7,TRBV5-6,CASSRGREQYF
.,TRBJ2-7,TRBV18,CASSPPTGTYEQYF
.,TRBJ1-2,TRBV30,CAWHREYYDYTF
.,TRBJ1-1,TRBV5-8,CASSPGGVGEAFF
.,TRBJ2-5,TRBV2,CASSPIDFLNKETQYF
.,TRBJ2-1,TRBV5-4,CASSISGSSYNEQFF
.,TRBJ1-1,TRBV5-4,CASSLVATGSTEAFF
.,TRBJ1-1,TRBV25-1,CASSEWDSGTNTEAFF
.,TRBJ2-5,TRBV27,CASSGGNGETQYF
.,TRBJ1-2,TRBV13,CASSSRAGHGYTF
.,TRBJ2-7,TRBV5-4,CASSPWQGSYEQYF